These 19 T cell receptor beta chains share one sample of origin, sequenced in a study of cytomegalovirus exposure and HLA in healthy donors. The PCR was carried out with 60 Vbeta primers and 13 Jbeta primers. TCRdb keeps only in-frame clones here, not all; method: immunoSEQ multiplex PCR. The sample carries some 190,000 clones, around 80% recorded once. Sequencing was done on a sample of PBMCs. The source is a girl aged 10-17 years in good health and CMV-seropositive.

This CDR3 reads CAWSVLGQGASEQYF. CDR3 nucleotide sequence: TGTGCCTGGAGTGTACTGGGACAGGGGGCGAGCGAGCAGTACTTC. The V and J genes are TRBV30 and TRBJ2-7; 12 bases fit TRBD1. The germline gives CDR1 GTSNPN, CDR2 SVGIG (reference sequence). The CDR3 is 15 amino acids. J gave up 6 bases and V 0 bases, and 6 bases lay outside the gene matches.

The chain is built from TRBV7-2 and TRBJ2-7; the D gene is possibly TRBD2 (5 bases). From germline, CDR1 is SGHTA and CDR2 FQGNSA. CDR3 size: 14 residues. V lost 7 bases, J lost 1 base, and 14 bases lay in between. In DNA, the CDR3 is TGTGCCAGCACCCGGGGTGGCCCATCCTACGAGCAGTACTTC. Encoded protein: CASTRGGPSYEQYF. Full variable domain (remainder filled in from reference TRBV7-2 and TRBJ2-7): GAGVSQSPSNKVTEKGKDVELRCDPISGHTALYWYRQSLGQGLEFLIYFQGNSAPDKSGLPSDRFSAERTGGSVSTLTIQRTQQEDSAVYLCASTRGGPSYEQYFGPGTRLTVT.

The rearrangement uses TRBV19 and TRBJ1-2; 7 bases agree with TRBD1. This CDR3 has 13 residues. The V and J ends lost 9 bases and 4 bases, in that order; junction bases with no gene match: 8. Germline V CDR1 and CDR2: LNHDA, SQIVND (reference sequence). The CDR3 spells CASGTDGIYGYTF. In DNA form, the CDR3 reads TGTGCCAGCGGGACAGACGGAATCTATGGCTACACCTTC.

This clone was seen only a few times. This chain uses TRBV7-3 with TRBJ2-7; possibly TRBD2 for D (7 bases). From germline, CDR1 is SGHTA and CDR2 FQGTGA. The CDR3 has 15 amino acids. Trimming stripped 1 base from V and 2 bases from J, with 12 bases between. The CDR3 sequence is CASSLRGGPAYEQYF. The CDR3 nucleotides are TGTGCCAGCAGCTTAAGGGGGGGGCCCGCCTACGAGCAGTACTTC. Full variable domain (rest looked up from reference TRBV7-3 and TRBJ2-7): GAGVSQTPSNKVTEKGKYVELRCDPISGHTALYWYRQSLGQGPEFLIYFQGTGAADDSGLPNDRFFAVRPEGSVSTLKIQRTERGDSAVYLCASSLRGGPAYEQYFGPGTRLTVT.

The chain joins TRBV7-3 to TRBJ1-5, with D tentatively TRBD1 (6 bases). This CDR3 comprises 17 residues. Germline CDR1 and CDR2: SGHTA and FQGTGA. V shed 2 bases and J shed 4 bases, with 18 bases lying between them. The CDR3 protein is CASSLSYRDKVNQPQHF. DNA for the CDR3: TGTGCCAGCAGCTTATCGTACAGGGACAAAGTTAATCAGCCCCAGCATTTT. Looking up the rest from reference TRBV7-3 and TRBJ1-5 gives the full variable domain: GAGVSQTPSNKVTEKGKYVELRCDPISGHTALYWYRQSLGQGPEFLIYFQGTGAADDSGLPNDRFFAVRPEGSVSTLKIQRTERGDSAVYLCASSLSYRDKVNQPQHFGDGTRLSIL.

This sequence joins TRBV9 and TRBJ2-5, with D possibly TRBD2 on 7 matching bases. The V gene lost 4 bases and the J gene lost 5 bases, with 15 bases spanning the gap. The CDR3 runs to 14 residues. Germline V CDR1 and CDR2: SGDLS, YYNGEE. This chain's CDR3 is CASSPRGGGETQYF. Here the CDR3 DNA reads TGTGCCAGCAGCCCCAGAGGGGGGGGTGAGACCCAGTACTTC.

V is TRBV7-9 and J is TRBJ2-3; 7 bases match TRBD1. The V and J ends lost 5 bases and 2 bases, in that order; junction bases with no gene match: 4. Germline V gene data show CDR1 as SEHNR and CDR2 as FQNEAQ (reference sequence). The CDR3 has 14 amino acids. This CDR3 reads CASSPQGNTDTQYF. Written as DNA, the CDR3 is TGTGCCAGCAGCCCACAGGGGAACACAGATACGCAGTATTTT. Complete variable domain (other parts from reference TRBV7-9 and TRBJ2-3): DTGVSQNPRHKITKRGQNVTFRCDPISEHNRLYWYRQTLGQGPEFLTYFQNEAQLEKSRLLSDRFSAERPKGSFSTLEIQRTEQGDSAMYLCASSPQGNTDTQYFGPGTRLTVL.

In its sample, this clone was seen once. The rearrangement uses TRBV6-1 and TRBJ2-3; TRBD2 might be the D (5 bases). The length of the CDR3 is 16 residues. Germline loops: CDR1 MNHNS, CDR2 SASEGT. V was cut by 4 bases and J by 10 bases, with 24 bases left in between. CDR3 in amino acids: CASSAPVGGSPPPQYF. CDR3 in DNA: TGTGCCAGCAGTGCTCCGGTCGGAGGATCACCCCCCCCGCAGTATTTT.

This clone appeared a single time. The chain uses TRBV28 and TRBJ2-7; tentatively, D is TRBD2 (6 bases). Between the trimmed V and J ends, which lost 3 bases and 2 bases, there was a span of 14 bases. Looked up from germline, CDR1 is MDHEN and CDR2 is SYDVKM. CDR3 size: 15 residues. The CDR3 spells CASSFNPGSTYEQYF. The CDR3 DNA reads TGTGCCAGCAGTTTCAACCCCGGGAGTACCTACGAGCAGTACTTC.

The J gene is TRBJ2-1, the V gene TRBV9; unclear D gene. Looked up from germline, CDR1 is SGDLS and CDR2 is YYNGEE. V lost 3 bases to trimming and J lost 9 bases, with 13 bases between them. CDR3 length: 13 amino acids. CDR3 DNA: TGTGCCAGCAGCGGCCCATCCGAGGTTGAGCAGTTCTTC. Amino acid sequence: CASSGPSEVEQFF.

The V and J genes are TRBV4-1 and TRBJ2-2; D is perhaps TRBD1 (6 bases). The CDR3 is 16 amino acids. V shed 2 bases and J shed 5 bases, with 15 bases lying between them. Germline lookup yields CDR1 MGHRA and CDR2 YSYEKL. The CDR3 sequence is CASSQRTVLRTGELFF. The CDR3, as DNA: TGCGCCAGCAGCCAACGGACAGTCCTTAGGACCGGGGAGCTGTTTTTT.

The V and J genes are TRBV6-5 and TRBJ2-3, with TRBD1 identical over 10 bases. The CDR3 has 15 amino acids. Per germline, CDR1 MNHEY and CDR2 SVGAGI. The CDR3 loop reads CATGTGALSTDTQYF. CDR3 coding DNA: TGTGCTACCGGGACAGGGGCCCTCAGCACAGATACGCAGTATTTT.

This chain links TRBV5-1 with TRBJ2-7; possible D gene TRBD1, 5 bases. Germline V gene lookup returns CDR1 SGHRS and CDR2 YFSETQ. The CDR3 runs 12 residues. Trimming shortened V by 7 bases and J by 3 bases, and 11 bases separated the two germline ends. The CDR3 nucleotides are TGCGCCAGCGGGCCCGGACACTACGAGCAGTACTTC. It yields the protein CASGPGHYEQYF.

The chain combines TRBV18 with TRBJ2-7; 7 bases agree with TRBD1. The V gene's germline CDR1 is KGHSH and CDR2 LQKENI. CDR3 length: 17 amino acids. With 2 bases clipped from V and 6 bases from J, the junction kept 16 bases outside the gene matches. The CDR3 loop reads CASSPFDQDRIIPEQYF. Here the CDR3 DNA reads TGTGCCAGCTCACCATTCGACCAGGACAGGATAATTCCCGAGCAGTACTTC. Complete variable domain (other parts from reference TRBV18 and TRBJ2-7): NAGVMQNPRHLVRRRGQEARLRCSPMKGHSHVYWYRQLPEEGLKFMVYLQKENIIDESGMPKERFSAEFPKEGPSILRIQQVVRGDSAAYFCASSPFDQDRIIPEQYFGPGTRLTVT.

V gene TRBV25-1 combines with J gene TRBJ2-4; D may be TRBD1 (5 bases). The CDR3 is made up of 12 amino acids. The V end was cut by 8 bases, the J end by 8 bases, with 13 bases between. Germline values: CDR1 MGHDK, CDR2 SYGVNS. This CDR3 is CASSVGADIQYF. The CDR3 DNA reads as TGTGCCAGCTCCGTTGGGGCGGACATTCAGTACTTC.

The rearrangement joins TRBV7-6 to TRBJ2-1, with TRBD2 matching 9 bases. The CDR3 totals 15 residues. CDR1 SGHVS and CDR2 FNYEAQ come from the germline V gene. With 3 bases clipped from V and 6 bases from J, the junction kept 6 bases outside the gene matches. The CDR3 sequence is CASSLAGGPRNEQFF. In DNA, the CDR3 is TGTGCCAGCAGCTTGGCGGGAGGGCCTCGCAATGAGCAGTTCTTC.

This chain uses TRBV9 with TRBJ2-3; maybe TRBD1 (6 bases). Germline V gene sequence: CDR1 SGDLS, CDR2 YYNGEE. The germline V and J ends were trimmed by 6 bases and 9 bases, with 14 bases remaining between them. The CDR3 consists of 12 residues. This chain's CDR3 is CASKTQGDTQYF. The CDR3 nucleotides are TGTGCCAGCAAAACACAGGGAGACACGCAGTATTTT.

This clone has a single count. J is TRBJ1-1 and V is TRBV5-4, with D perhaps matching TRBD1 (6 bases). The ends were cut back, 4 bases at V and 4 bases at J, with 20 bases in the middle. Looked up from germline, CDR1 is SGHNT and CDR2 is YYREEE (reference sequence). The CDR3 has 16 residues. The CDR3 reads CASSPQARGARTEAFF. CDR3 in DNA: TGTGCCAGCAGCCCTCAGGCCCGGGGGGCGCGCACTGAAGCTTTCTTT. Using reference TRBV5-4 and TRBJ1-1 for the parts outside the CDR3, the full variable domain is ETGVTQSPTHLIKTRGQQVTLRCSSQSGHNTVSWYQQALGQGPQFIFQYYREEENGRGNFPPRFSGLQFPNYSSELNVNALELDDSALYLCASSPQARGARTEAFFGQGTRLTVV.

The chain is built from TRBV9 and TRBJ1-1; the D gene is possibly TRBD1 (6 bases). The CDR3 contains 13 residues. The V gene lost 7 bases and the J gene lost 0 bases, with 10 bases spanning the gap. CDR1 is SGDLS and CDR2 is YYNGEE in the germline V gene. For the CDR3, the DNA is TGTGCCAGCCGACAGGCGTTGAACACTGAAGCTTTCTTT. Its translation is CASRQALNTEAFF. The variable domain in full, completed from reference TRBV9 and TRBJ1-1, reads DSGVTQTPKHLITATGQRVTLRCSPRSGDLSVYWYQQSLDQGLQFLIQYYNGEERAKGNILERFSAQQFPDLHSELNLSSLELGDSALYFCASRQALNTEAFFGQGTRLTVV.